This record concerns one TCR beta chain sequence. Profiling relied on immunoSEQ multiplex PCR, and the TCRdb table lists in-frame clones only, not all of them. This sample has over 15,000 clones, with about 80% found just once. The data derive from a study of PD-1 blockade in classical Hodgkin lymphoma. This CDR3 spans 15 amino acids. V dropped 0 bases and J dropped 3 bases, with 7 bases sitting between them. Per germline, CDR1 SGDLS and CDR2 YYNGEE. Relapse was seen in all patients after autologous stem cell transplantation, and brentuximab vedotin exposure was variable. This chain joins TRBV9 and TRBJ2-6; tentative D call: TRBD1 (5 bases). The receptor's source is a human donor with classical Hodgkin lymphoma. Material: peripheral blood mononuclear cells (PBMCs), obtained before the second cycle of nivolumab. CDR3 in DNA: TGTGCCAGCAGCGTAGGGGGCCGTGGGGCCAACGTCCTGACTTTC. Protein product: CASSVGGRGANVLTF.